A single sample gave rise to the 20 T cell receptor beta chains below, sequenced in a study of monozygotic twins with inflammatory bowel disease. For each CDR3 protein, TCRdb gives one entry from its re-call of the 5' RACE reads, without DNA. This repertoire includes approximately 330,000 distinct CDR3 sequences. Sequenced: blood. These receptors were obtained from a human donor with ulcerative colitis or Crohn's disease, or a healthy co-twin of an affected twin (not recorded which).

J is TRBJ2-3 and V is TRBV15; the D call of TRBD2 rests on TCRdb alone, since no DNA is present to check it. The CDR3 spans 15 residues. Germline assignment: CDR1 LNHNV and CDR2 YYDKDF (reference sequence). The CDR3 loop reads CATTRTSGSVDTQYF.

The chain has TRBV19 and TRBJ2-3; TCRdb returns TRBD1, unconfirmable since there is no DNA. The V gene's germline CDR1 is LNHDA and CDR2 SQIVND (reference sequence). The CDR3 loop spans 14 amino acids. CDR3 region: CASSISGRADTQYF.

The J gene is TRBJ2-2, the V gene TRBV5-1. This CDR3 has 12 amino acids. In germline, CDR1 is SGHRS, CDR2 YFSETQ. The CDR3 reads CASRGNTGELFF.

The V call is TRBV30, the J call TRBJ1-6. The CDR3 extends over 15 amino acids. Germline-derived CDR1 and CDR2 are GTSNPN and SVGIG (reference sequence). The chain's CDR3 is CAWSGEGTTYSPLHF.

The chain recombines TRBV3-1 with TRBJ1-2; TCRdb names TRBD1, which stays unverified in the absence of DNA. The CDR3 spans 13 residues. The germline V gene has CDR1 LGHDT and CDR2 YNNKEL (reference sequence). The CDR3 protein is CASSPRGNYGYTF. The full variable domain, rest sourced from reference TRBV3-1 and TRBJ1-2, is DTAVSQTPKYLVTQMGNDKSIKCEQNLGHDTMYWYKQDSKKFLKIMFSYNNKELIINETVPNRFSPKSPDKAHLNLHINSLELGDSAVYFCASSPRGNYGYTFGSGTRLTVV.

The V call is TRBV20-1, the J call TRBJ2-3; TCRdb names TRBD1, which stays unverified in the absence of DNA. The germline gives CDR1 DFQATT, CDR2 SNEGSKA (reference sequence). The length of the CDR3 is 15 residues. The CDR3 spells CSASLGGASTDTQYF.

The chain combines TRBV5-1 with TRBJ1-1; as DNA is missing, the TRBD1 call by TCRdb cannot be tested. In germline, CDR1 is SGHRS, CDR2 YFSETQ. This CDR3 has 16 residues. Here the CDR3 reads CASSLGATGLNTEAFF. Full variable domain (missing parts from reference TRBV5-1 and TRBJ1-1): KAGVTQTPRYLIKTRGQQVTLSCSPISGHRSVSWYQQTPGQGLQFLFEYFSETQRNKGNFPGRFSGRQFSNSRSEMNVSTLELGDSALYLCASSLGATGLNTEAFFGQGTRLTVV.

This chain joins TRBV20-1 and TRBJ2-7; TCRdb outputs TRBD2, but without DNA this stays unchecked. This CDR3 comprises 15 residues. The V gene's germline CDR1 is DFQATT and CDR2 SNEGSKA (reference sequence). CDR3 region: CSARPPSGRNYEQYF.

The chain combines TRBV28 with TRBJ2-3; TCRdb calls TRBD1, which cannot be checked without DNA. Germline CDR1 reads MDHEN; CDR2 reads SYDVKM. The CDR3 is 14 amino acids. CDR3: CASSSRIGGDTQYF.

The chain recombines TRBV9 with TRBJ2-3; the D gene TCRdb calls, TRBD2, cannot be checked with no DNA. CDR3 length: 17 amino acids. Germline CDR1 and CDR2: SGDLS and YYNGEE. CDR3 amino acids: CASSVGVSGSTTDTQYF. The whole variable domain, remainder taken from reference TRBV9 and TRBJ2-3, is DSGVTQTPKHLITATGQRVTLRCSPRSGDLSVYWYQQSLDQGLQFLIQYYNGEERAKGNILERFSAQQFPDLHSELNLSSLELGDSALYFCASSVGVSGSTTDTQYFGPGTRLTVL.

The chain uses TRBV28 and TRBJ1-2; lacking DNA, the TRBD1 call made by TCRdb goes unchecked. This CDR3 has 13 residues. Germline V lookup: CDR1 MDHEN, CDR2 SYDVKM. CDR3 sequence: CASSRQGIYGYTF.

The chain employs TRBV4-1 and TRBJ1-5; TCRdb lists TRBD1, though no DNA is available to test this call. The CDR3 loop spans 13 amino acids. Looked up from germline, CDR1 is MGHRA and CDR2 is YSYEKL. The CDR3 is CASSQQGFQPQHF.

This rearrangement joins TRBV6-6 to TRBJ2-7; the TCRdb D gene call, TRBD1, has no DNA to confirm it. In germline, CDR1 is MNHNY, CDR2 SVGAGI (reference sequence). The CDR3 runs 14 residues. The CDR3 is CASRPGTGRYEQYF.

V is TRBV12-3 or TRBV12-4 and J is TRBJ2-7. The CDR3 totals 11 residues. CDR3 region: CASSLGFGQYF.

The J gene is TRBJ2-1, the V gene TRBV2; lacking DNA, the TRBD2 call made by TCRdb goes unchecked. CDR1 is SNHLY and CDR2 is FYNNEI in the germline V gene. This CDR3 comprises 17 residues. The CDR3 protein is CARGRSFYEISYNEQFF.

The V call is TRBV11-2, the J call TRBJ2-1; TCRdb calls TRBD2, which cannot be checked without DNA. The CDR3 has 17 amino acids. CDR1 SGHAT and CDR2 FQNNGV come from the germline V gene. The CDR3 sequence is CASSPISGKSSYNEQFF.

This rearrangement joins TRBV7-9 to TRBJ2-1; absent DNA, TCRdb's TRBD2 call cannot be checked. The CDR3 is 14 amino acids. Per germline, CDR1 SEHNR and CDR2 FQNEAQ (reference sequence). The CDR3 loop reads CASRDSGSYNEQFF.

The V call is TRBV12-3 or TRBV12-4, the J call TRBJ1-6. This CDR3 is built from 13 residues. The CDR3 reads CAISPGAGSPLHF.

This sequence joins TRBV6-2 or TRBV6-3 and TRBJ2-3; TCRdb picks TRBD1, but there is no DNA to check that call. The germline gives CDR1 MNHEY, CDR2 SVGEGT. The CDR3 is made up of 14 amino acids. This CDR3 reads CASRPPGRPDTQYF.

The chain links TRBV5-6 to TRBJ2-2; without DNA, the TCRdb call of TRBD1 cannot be checked. Germline CDR1 is SGHDT and CDR2 is YYEEEE. CDR3 length: 16 amino acids. The CDR3 here is CASSLPGQGNTGELFF.